Below are 5 T cell receptor beta chains sequenced from a single sample in a study of regulatory T cells in long-lasting Graves disease. Time point indicated: newly diagnosed GD, antithyroid drugs for less than 3 months. RNA isolated from PBMCs was used to make the TCR library. Construction of TCR beta libraries relied on iRepertoire HTBI primers and on Arm-PCR targeting CDR3 regions. In TCRdb, the multiplex PCR reads were re-called with MiXCR into one record per CDR3 protein. The sample yields just over 600,000 distinct CDR3 sequences, approximately 15% seen once. Another study also made use of these data, one on T cells in Graves' hyperthyroidism and ophthalmopathy.

The sequences come from peripheral blood mononuclear cells (PBMCs), collected at new diagnosis, from a patient treated with antithyroid drugs. These receptors were collected from a woman in her twenties or thirties with Graves disease.

A few counts support this clonotype. This chain connects TRBV19 to TRBJ1-1; possible D gene TRBD1, 6 bases. CDR3 length: 17 residues. V was trimmed by 3 bases and J by 5 bases, leaving 22 bases between them. Germline assignment: CDR1 LNHDA and CDR2 SQIVND (reference sequence). The CDR3 loop is CASSMGRGGTWATEAFF. The CDR3 region has the DNA TGTGCCAGTAGTATGGGGCGCGGGGGCACATGGGCGACTGAAGCTTTCTTT.

This clonotype came up once. This clone may be a read error of a much larger clone one base away. The gene calls are TRBV28 and TRBJ1-5; D ambiguous. The V gene's germline CDR1 is MDHEN and CDR2 SYDVKM. The CDR3 runs 16 residues. Here the CDR3 DNA reads TGTGTCAGCAGTTCACCCCGGCGAGGGTCCAATCAGCCCCAGCATTTT. The encoded protein is CVSSSPRRGSNQPQHF. Drawing the rest from reference TRBV28 and TRBJ1-5, the complete variable domain is DVKVTQSSRYLVKRTGEKVFLECVQDMDHENMFWYRQDPGLGLRLIYFSYDVKMKEKGDIPEGYSVSREKKERFSLILESASTNQTSMYLCVSSSPRRGSNQPQHFGDGTRLSIL.

The J gene is TRBJ1-2, the V gene TRBV4-1; D may be TRBD1 (6 bases). Trimming cost V 0 bases and J 3 bases, with 8 bases left between them. Germline CDR1 MGHRA, CDR2 YSYEKL. CDR3 length: 14 amino acids. The CDR3 region has the DNA TGCGCCAGCAGCCAAGAGTGGGGGCACTATGGCTACACCTTC. Protein: CASSQEWGHYGYTF.

This clonotype has only a few counts. Germline and junction disagree at one end, which may indicate a read error. This chain joins TRBV28 and TRBJ2-7; 9 bases map to TRBD1. The CDR3 totals 15 residues. The germline gives CDR1 MDHEN, CDR2 SYDVKM. The CDR3 DNA reads TGTGCCAGCAGTCATCGTACAGGGGGCCCCTACAAGCAGTACTTC. Its protein product is CASSHRTGGPYKQYF.

This clonotype was detected only a few times. The chain has TRBV19 and TRBJ2-3; maybe TRBD1 (5 bases). The CDR3 runs to 12 residues. V was cut by 10 bases and J by 5 bases, with 13 bases left in between. CDR1 LNHDA and CDR2 SQIVND come from the germline V gene (reference sequence). The CDR3 DNA is TGTGCCACCGCAAGGGGCCAAGATACGCAGTATTTT. This encodes CATARGQDTQYF.